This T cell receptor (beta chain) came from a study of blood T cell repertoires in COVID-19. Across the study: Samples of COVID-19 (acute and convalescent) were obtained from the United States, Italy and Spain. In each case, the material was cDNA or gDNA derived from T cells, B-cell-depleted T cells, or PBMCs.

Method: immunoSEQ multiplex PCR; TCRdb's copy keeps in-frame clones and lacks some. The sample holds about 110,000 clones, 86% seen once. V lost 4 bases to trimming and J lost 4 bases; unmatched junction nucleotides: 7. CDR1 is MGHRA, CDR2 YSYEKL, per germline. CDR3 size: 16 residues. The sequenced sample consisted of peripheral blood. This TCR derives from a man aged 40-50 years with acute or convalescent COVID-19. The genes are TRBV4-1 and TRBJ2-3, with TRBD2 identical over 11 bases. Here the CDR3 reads CASSRLAGGPPDTQYF. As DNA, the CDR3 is TGCGCCAGCAGCCGCCTAGCGGGGGGTCCACCAGATACGCAGTATTTT.